This T cell receptor (beta chain) comes out of a study of T cells after yellow fever vaccination. Study results and caveats: At around 95% for CD4 and approximately 88% for CD8, most primary-vaccination clones showed up again after the booster. Only a small proportion of the clonotypes turned up in both the CD4 and the CD8 compartments, likely arising from convergent recombination. In FACS-sorted repertoires, abundant clonotypes from the bulk population could appear as contaminants.

In making TCR cDNA, 5'RACE template switching added a universal primer site and UMIs to it. TCRdb independently ran MiXCR on the 5' RACE reads; one entry per CDR3 protein. The sample contains some 300,000 distinct CDR3 sequences, roughly 10% of which appear only once. Trimming removed 1 base from V and 9 bases from J, with 19 bases in between. CDR3 length: 17 amino acids. Looked up from germline, CDR1 is MGHRA and CDR2 is YSYEKL. As to this clonotype: Antigen specificity is unknown.

The sequence came from a young man who received the YFV17D yellow fever vaccine. Sequenced material: CD4+ T cells sorted from PBMCs, taken 45 days after the yellow fever booster vaccination. V usage is TRBV4-1 and J usage is TRBJ1-6; D not resolved. In DNA form, the CDR3 reads TGCGCCAGCAGCCAAGCCCCCTGGGCCGGCGGGAGTTCACCCCTCCACTTT. It translates to CASSQAPWAGGSSPLHF.